This TCR beta chain was identified in a study of T cell responses to AZD1222 COVID-19 vaccine. The V gene's germline CDR1 is SGHNT and CDR2 YENEEA. Trimming took off 3 bases at V and 5 bases at J, with 21 bases between the two ends. The CDR3 sequence is 17 residues long. This clone has a single count. The repertoire was sequenced with immunoSEQ multiplex PCR; TCRdb's copy has only in-frame clones and lacks some. The sample records 85,000 to 90,000 clones, over 85% being singletons. The receptor comes from an adult in good health. Sequencing used peripheral blood, obtained on day 0 of AZD1222 vaccination. The rearrangement links TRBV11-3 to TRBJ2-3; TRBD2 is a possible D gene (7 bases). The CDR3 DNA reads TGTGCCAGCAGCTTCCCTACTAACGGGGGGCTCGGAGATACGCAGTATTTT. Translation: CASSFPTNGGLGDTQYF. Variable domain in full (rest from reference TRBV11-3 and TRBJ2-3): EAGVVQSPRYKIIEKKQPVAFWCNPISGHNTLYWYLQNLGQGPELLIRYENEEAVDDSQLPKDRFSAERLKGVDSTLKIQPAELGDSAVYLCASSFPTNGGLGDTQYFGPGTRLTVL.